The source of this T cell receptor (beta chain) is a study of metastatic and nonmetastatic thyroid tumors. As for the study in general: Across peripheral blood and tumor or nodule tissue samples taken from malignant and benign thyroid patients, the repertoires were compared with one another.

There were no patients who had received any treatment before thyroid surgery. TCRdb reprocessed the PCR reads via MiXCR. The sample has some 4,200 clones, approximately 22% seen once; the top ten hold approximately 30%. The germline CDR1 and CDR2 sequences are SGHTA and FQGTGA. The V end was cut by 3 bases, the J end by 4 bases, with 13 bases between. This CDR3 spans 14 amino acids. V gene TRBV7-3 combines with J gene TRBJ2-7; a weak D match, TRBD2 (6 bases). The source is a male donor with papillary thyroid cancer or a benign thyroid nodule (not recorded which). Some clones in this sample may be carry-over from other donors' samples. Sequenced: tumor tissue. CDR3 nucleotide sequence: TGTGCCAGCAGCTTGGGTGGAGGGTCATACGAGCAGTACTTC. Residues: CASSLGGGSYEQYF.